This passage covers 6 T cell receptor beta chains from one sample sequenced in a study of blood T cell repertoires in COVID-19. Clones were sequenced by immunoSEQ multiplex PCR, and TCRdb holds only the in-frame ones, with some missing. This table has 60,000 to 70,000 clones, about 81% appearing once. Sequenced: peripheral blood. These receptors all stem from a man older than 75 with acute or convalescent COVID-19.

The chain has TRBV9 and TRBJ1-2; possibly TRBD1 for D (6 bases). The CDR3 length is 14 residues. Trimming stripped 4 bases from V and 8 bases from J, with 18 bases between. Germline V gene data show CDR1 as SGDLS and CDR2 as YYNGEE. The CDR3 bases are TGTGCCAGCAGCTCCCTCGGACAGAGCACCGGCTACACCTTC. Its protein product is CASSSLGQSTGYTF.

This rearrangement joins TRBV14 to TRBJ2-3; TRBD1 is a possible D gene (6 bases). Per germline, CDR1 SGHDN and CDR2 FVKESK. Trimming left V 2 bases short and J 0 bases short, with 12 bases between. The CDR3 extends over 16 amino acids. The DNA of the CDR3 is TGTGCCAGCAGCCAAATTCCAGGGGATAGCACAGATACGCAGTATTTT. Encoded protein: CASSQIPGDSTDTQYF.

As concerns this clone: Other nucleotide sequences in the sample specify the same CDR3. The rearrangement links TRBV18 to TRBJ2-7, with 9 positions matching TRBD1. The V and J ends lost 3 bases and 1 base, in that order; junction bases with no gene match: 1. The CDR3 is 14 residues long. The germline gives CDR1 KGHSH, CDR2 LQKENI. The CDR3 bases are TGTGCCAGCTCACCCGGGACAGGGTCCTACGAGCAGTACTTC. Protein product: CASSPGTGSYEQYF.

CDR3 DNA: TGTGCCAGTAGTATCGGCACAGGGAACACCGGGGAGCTGTTTTTT. Protein product: CASSIGTGNTGELFF. The rearrangement links TRBV19 to TRBJ2-2; weak D call: TRBD1 (5 bases). The V gene lost 3 bases and the J gene lost 1 base, with 9 bases spanning the gap. Germline assignment: CDR1 LNHDA and CDR2 SQIVND (reference sequence). This CDR3 comprises 15 residues.

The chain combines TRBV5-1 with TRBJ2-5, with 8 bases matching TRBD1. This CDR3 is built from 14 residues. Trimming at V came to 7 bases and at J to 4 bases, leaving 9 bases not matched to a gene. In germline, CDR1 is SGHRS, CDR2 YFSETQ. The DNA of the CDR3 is TGCGCCAGCGGAGAACAGGGGGGAAGAGAGACCCAGTACTTC. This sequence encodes CASGEQGGRETQYF.

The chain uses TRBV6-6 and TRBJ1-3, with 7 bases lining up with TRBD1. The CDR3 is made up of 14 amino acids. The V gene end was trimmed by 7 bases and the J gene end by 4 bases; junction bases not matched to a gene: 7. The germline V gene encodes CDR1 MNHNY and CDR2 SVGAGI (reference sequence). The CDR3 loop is CASITGTAGNTIYF. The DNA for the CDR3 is TGTGCCAGCATCACAGGGACAGCAGGAAACACCATATATTTT.